One sample yielded the 32 T cell receptor beta chains listed below, sequenced in a study of T cell responses to AZD1222 COVID-19 vaccine. Only in-frame clones appear in the TCRdb table, and some are missing; sequencing was by immunoSEQ multiplex PCR. The table lists nearly 100,000 clones, approximately 91% of them singletons. The input for sequencing was peripheral blood, taken on day 0 of AZD1222 vaccination. These receptors originate from an adult in good health.

V gene TRBV11-1 combines with J gene TRBJ1-3; D call uncertain. Between the trimmed V and J ends, which lost 5 bases and 0 bases, there was a span of 11 bases. The CDR3 covers 15 residues. Germline-derived CDR1 and CDR2 are SGHAT and FQDESV (reference sequence). The DNA for the CDR3 is TGTGCCAGCAGCCCGAGGACTACCTCTGGAAACACCATATATTTT. It encodes CASSPRTTSGNTIYF.

V and J are TRBV14 and TRBJ2-1; 7 bases map to TRBD1. Germline V CDR1 and CDR2: SGHDN, FVKESK. The V segment lost 0 bases and the J segment 2 bases; nucleotides outside the gene matches: 7. The CDR3 length is 17 residues. CDR3 region: CASSQDSHRGPYNEQFF. The CDR3 DNA is TGTGCCAGCAGCCAAGATTCCCACAGGGGTCCCTACAATGAGCAGTTCTTC.

The chain couples TRBV6-2 or TRBV6-3 to TRBJ2-1; 10 bases are shared with TRBD1. Germline-derived CDR1 and CDR2 are MNHEY and SVGEGT. CDR3 size: 15 residues. The ends lost 4 bases at V and 9 bases at J; junction bases unmatched: 9. The CDR3 DNA reads TGTGCCAGCAGTTCCCGGGACAGGGGCACAACTGAGCAGTTCTTC. Protein sequence: CASSSRDRGTTEQFF.

A word on this clone: At the DNA level, this CDR3 is encoded by other sequences in the same sample as well. The chain recombines TRBV2 with TRBJ1-1; D remains unclear. Germline assignment: CDR1 SNHLY and CDR2 FYNNEI. V was shortened by 4 bases and J by 0 bases, with 6 bases between the two germline ends. The CDR3 loop spans 13 amino acids. The CDR3 sequence: CASSVGLNTEAFF. The CDR3 DNA follows: TGTGCCAGCAGTGTTGGCCTGAACACTGAAGCTTTCTTT.

J is TRBJ2-5 and V is TRBV3-1 (or the pseudogene TRBV3-2), with a possible D match to TRBD1 (5 bases). The CDR3 has 13 residues. Deletions cut 1 base from V and 3 bases from J, with 6 bases between. The germline CDR1 and CDR2 sequences are LGHDT and YNNKEL (reference sequence). The CDR3 spells CASSQVGEETQYF. CDR3 bases: TGTGCCAGCAGCCAAGTAGGGGAAGAGACCCAGTACTTC.

The chain is built from TRBV3-1 (or the pseudogene TRBV3-2) and TRBJ1-2; D call uncertain. Germline assignment: CDR1 LGHDT and CDR2 YNNKEL (reference sequence). The CDR3 runs to 13 residues. V was cut by 0 bases and J by 8 bases, with 10 bases left in between. The CDR3 region is CASSQDTRSGYTF. DNA of the CDR3: TGTGCCAGCAGCCAAGATACCAGAAGCGGCTACACCTTC.

J is TRBJ2-1 and V is TRBV6-5, with 11 bases fitting TRBD1. The germline V gene has CDR1 MNHEY and CDR2 SVGAGI. The CDR3 loop spans 15 amino acids. The V gene end was trimmed by 7 bases and the J gene end by 5 bases; junction bases not matched to a gene: 7. CDR3 loop: CASINPGQGDNEQFF. CDR3 bases: TGTGCCAGCATTAATCCGGGACAGGGGGACAATGAGCAGTTCTTC.

This CDR3 reads CASRRQGASEQFF. CDR3 nucleotides: TGTGCCAGCAGGAGACAGGGGGCGAGTGAGCAGTTCTTC. The V gene is TRBV11-2, the J gene TRBJ2-1; 10 bases fit TRBD1. The CDR3 contains 13 residues. V lost 6 bases to trimming and J lost 9 bases; unmatched junction nucleotides: 5. Germline loops: CDR1 SGHAT, CDR2 FQNNGV.

The chain carries TRBV4-1 and TRBJ1-1; 8 nucleotides line up with TRBD1. The junction had 3 bases not matched to a gene; V was cut back by 2 bases and J by 1 base. The CDR3 runs 15 residues. Germline CDR1 and CDR2: MGHRA and YSYEKL. The CDR3 protein is CASSQPTGGNTEAFF. In DNA, the CDR3 is TGCGCCAGCAGCCAACCCACAGGGGGGAACACTGAAGCTTTCTTT.

The chain employs TRBV3-1 (or the pseudogene TRBV3-2) and TRBJ2-3, with D possibly matching TRBD2 (5 bases). The germline V and J ends were trimmed by 4 bases and 1 base, with 9 bases remaining between them. The length of the CDR3 is 14 residues. CDR1 LGHDT and CDR2 YNNKEL come from the germline V gene (reference sequence). The CDR3 is CASSRGSRTDTQYF. The CDR3 DNA reads TGTGCCAGCAGCCGCGGGTCGCGCACAGATACGCAGTATTTT.

This clone has just one count. This chain uses TRBV21-1 with TRBJ2-1; the table names TRBD1, a call not compared with the DNA. TRBV21-1 is labeled a pseudogene. The CDR3 extends over 19 amino acids. The CDR3 DNA is TGTGCCAGCAGCAATTTGAATTTTGGAACAGGTGGGTCCTACAATGAGCAGTTCTTC. Its protein product is CASSNLNFGTGGSYNEQFF.

The CDR3, as DNA: TGTGCCAGCAGCCCCCAGGGGGCTGTCGGGCAGCCCCAGCATTTT. This encodes CASSPQGAVGQPQHF. The chain links TRBV28 to TRBJ1-5, with TRBD1 identical over 8 bases. Germline CDR1 MDHEN, CDR2 SYDVKM. This CDR3 is 15 amino acids long. Trimming took 6 bases from V and 7 from J; bases not matched to a gene: 11.

The chain joins TRBV3-1 (or the pseudogene TRBV3-2) to TRBJ1-6, with D unresolved. The ends were cut back, 1 base at V and 9 bases at J, with 13 bases in the middle. The CDR3 consists of 15 residues. CDR1 is LGHDT and CDR2 is YNNKEL in the germline V gene (reference sequence). The CDR3 DNA reads as TGTGCCAGCAGCCAAGTGTCAGGAAGAGGTTCACCCCTCCACTTT. It codes for CASSQVSGRGSPLHF.

This chain links TRBV6-5 with TRBJ1-1, with 7 bases identical to TRBD1. V shed 7 bases, J shed 2 bases, and the junction held 7 bases outside the gene matches. From germline, CDR1 is MNHEY and CDR2 SVGAGI. The CDR3 runs 14 residues. The CDR3 DNA reads as TGTGCCAGCAATAAACAGGGGAGAAACACTGAAGCTTTCTTT. The encoded protein is CASNKQGRNTEAFF.

The chain joins TRBV13 to TRBJ1-2, with D possibly matching TRBD1 (5 bases). V was pared by 1 base and J by 3 bases, with 12 bases between. This CDR3 comprises 15 residues. Germline assignment: CDR1 PRHDT and CDR2 FYEKMQ (reference sequence). CDR3 protein: CASSLVSGSHYGYTF. CDR3 DNA: TGTGCCAGCAGCTTAGTGTCAGGGTCTCACTATGGCTACACCTTC.

This rearrangement joins TRBV5-1 to TRBJ2-4, with 7 bases lining up with TRBD1. Germline V lookup: CDR1 SGHRS, CDR2 YFSETQ. V shed 4 bases, J shed 5 bases, and the junction held 6 bases outside the gene matches. There are 14 residues in the CDR3. The CDR3 DNA reads as TGCGCCAGCAGCCAGGGGGACAGCGAAAACATTCAGTACTTC. Translation: CASSQGDSENIQYF.

The rearrangement links TRBV5-1 to TRBJ2-5; 11 bases align to TRBD1. CDR1 is SGHRS and CDR2 is YFSETQ in the germline V gene. The CDR3 consists of 17 residues. V dropped 4 bases and J dropped 9; count of bases not matched to a gene: 17. CDR3 amino acids: CASSTNSGTGGLVAQYF. CDR3 coding DNA: TGCGCCAGCAGCACTAATTCCGGGACAGGGGGGTTAGTGGCCCAGTACTTC.

This chain connects TRBV6-5 to TRBJ1-4; tentatively, D is TRBD1 (5 bases). The V end was cut by 7 bases, the J end by 0 bases, with 9 bases between. The germline gives CDR1 MNHEY, CDR2 SVGAGI. CDR3 length: 14 amino acids. The CDR3 reads CASKTDATNEKLFF. CDR3 nucleotide sequence: TGTGCCAGCAAGACAGATGCAACTAATGAAAAACTGTTTTTT.

The rearrangement uses TRBV19 and TRBJ2-1, with D perhaps matching TRBD1 (6 bases). Between the trimmed V and J ends, which lost 1 base and 2 bases, there was a span of 9 bases. CDR1 and CDR2 (germline): LNHDA, SQIVND (reference sequence). The CDR3 is 15 amino acids. The DNA for the CDR3 is TGTGCCAGTAGTATAGCCGGACAGCCCTACAATGAGCAGTTCTTC. Translating it yields CASSIAGQPYNEQFF.

The chain uses TRBV5-1 and TRBJ2-3; TRBD1 matches 9 bases. The CDR3 runs 15 residues. Germline assignment: CDR1 SGHRS and CDR2 YFSETQ. V lost 1 base and J lost 6; bases outside the gene matches: 6. In nucleotides, the CDR3 is TGCGCCAGCAGCTTGTGGGACAGGGAGGGGGATACGCAGTATTTT. It yields the protein CASSLWDREGDTQYF.

The chain employs TRBV28 and TRBJ1-2, with D possibly matching TRBD1 (5 bases). The CDR3 is 12 residues long. Trimming removed 6 bases from V and 10 bases from J, with 15 bases in between. Germline V gene sequence: CDR1 MDHEN, CDR2 SYDVKM. CDR3 residues: CASRITGGHYTF. DNA of the CDR3: TGTGCCAGCAGGATTACGGGGGGTCACTACACCTTC.

The rearrangement joins TRBV7-9 to TRBJ1-2, with 9 bases fitting TRBD1. The V and J ends lost 4 bases and 1 base, in that order; junction bases with no gene match: 10. The CDR3 consists of 17 residues. Germline V gene sequence: CDR1 SEHNR, CDR2 FQNEAQ (reference sequence). The CDR3 loop is CASSSTLDRGFNYGYTF. CDR3 nucleotides: TGTGCCAGCAGCTCGACACTGGACAGGGGTTTTAACTATGGCTACACCTTC. The variable domain in full, completed from reference TRBV7-9 and TRBJ1-2, reads DTGVSQNPRHKITKRGQNVTFRCDPISEHNRLYWYRQTLGQGPEFLTYFQNEAQLEKSRLLSDRFSAERPKGSFSTLEIQRTEQGDSAMYLCASSSTLDRGFNYGYTFGSGTRLTVV.

This chain uses TRBV13 with TRBJ1-3; no firm D call. V was clipped by 3 bases and J by 0 bases, with 9 bases between them. The CDR3 spans 15 residues. Germline-derived CDR1 and CDR2 are PRHDT and FYEKMQ (reference sequence). The CDR3, as DNA: TGTGCCAGCAGCTTCCAAGAGGACTCTGGAAACACCATATATTTT. Its translation is CASSFQEDSGNTIYF.

This sequence joins TRBV6-5 and TRBJ2-1, with a possible D match to TRBD1 (6 bases). The CDR3 covers 16 residues. The germline gives CDR1 MNHEY, CDR2 SVGAGI. Trimming pared 0 bases from V and 4 bases from J, leaving 13 bases between. The CDR3 nucleotides are TGTGCCAGCAGTTACTCGAGGCAGGGGAATTACAATGAGCAGTTCTTC. Protein product: CASSYSRQGNYNEQFF.

V and J are TRBV13 and TRBJ2-2; possible D gene TRBD1, 6 bases. V was cut by 4 bases and J by 7 bases, with 19 bases left in between. CDR3 size: 16 residues. CDR1 and CDR2 from the germline V gene are PRHDT and FYEKMQ (reference sequence). The CDR3 loop is CASSWQIQGTYGELFF. CDR3 in DNA: TGTGCCAGCAGCTGGCAGATACAGGGAACTTACGGGGAGCTGTTTTTT.

The rearrangement links TRBV18 to TRBJ2-7; unclear D gene. CDR1 and CDR2 (germline): KGHSH, LQKENI. CDR3 length: 14 residues. The germline V and J ends were trimmed by 6 bases and 4 bases, with 16 bases remaining between them. As DNA, the CDR3 is TGTGCCAGCTCCCCGAGGCAGGAGCCTTACGAGCAGTACTTC. This codes for CASSPRQEPYEQYF. Supplemented by reference TRBV18 and TRBJ2-7, the full variable domain reads NAGVMQNPRHLVRRRGQEARLRCSPMKGHSHVYWYRQLPEEGLKFMVYLQKENIIDESGMPKERFSAEFPKEGPSILRIQQVVRGDSAAYFCASSPRQEPYEQYFGPGTRLTVT.

This clone was observed once. The rearrangement links TRBV12-3 or TRBV12-4 to TRBJ2-5; 7 bases align to TRBD2. CDR3 length: 13 amino acids. V lost 3 bases to trimming and J lost 4 bases; unmatched junction nucleotides: 2. CDR3 amino acids: CASSFWGGETQYF. The CDR3 DNA reads TGTGCCAGCAGTTTTTGGGGGGGAGAGACCCAGTACTTC.

A note on this clone: Different DNA sequences within this sample yield the same CDR3. This chain uses TRBV19 with TRBJ1-1; no definite D call. Germline V lookup: CDR1 LNHDA, CDR2 SQIVND (reference sequence). V was clipped by 3 bases and J by 1 base, with 6 bases between them. This CDR3 is 13 amino acids long. CDR3 residues: CASSISPNTEAFF. CDR3 nucleotides: TGTGCCAGTAGTATCAGCCCGAACACTGAAGCTTTCTTT. Based on the CDR3 plus reference TRBV19 and TRBJ1-1, the full variable domain is DGGITQSPKYLFRKEGQNVTLSCEQNLNHDAMYWYRQDPGQGLRLIYYSQIVNDFQKGDIAEGYSVSREKKESFPLTVTSAQKNPTAFYLCASSISPNTEAFFGQGTRLTVV.

The CDR3 region is CASSPFGGGEKLFF. CDR3 sequence (DNA): TGCGCCAGCAGCCCCTTTGGGGGGGGCGAAAAACTGTTTTTT. The chain carries TRBV5-1 and TRBJ1-4; D possibly corresponds to TRBD1 (6 bases). V dropped 4 bases and J dropped 8 bases, with 15 bases sitting between them. This CDR3 has 14 residues. The germline V gene encodes CDR1 SGHRS and CDR2 YFSETQ.

The chain employs TRBV6-1 and TRBJ2-1; 11 nucleotides agree with TRBD2. The CDR3 has 15 residues. Germline assignment: CDR1 MNHNS and CDR2 SASEGT. V was clipped by 3 bases and J by 4 bases; unmatched bases: 2. CDR3 DNA: TGTGCCAGCAGTGAGCTAGCGGGGGGTTACAATGAGCAGTTCTTC. Encoded protein: CASSELAGGYNEQFF.

The chain recombines TRBV3-1 (or the pseudogene TRBV3-2) with TRBJ1-3; no clear D. Trimming shortened V by 1 base and J by 3 bases, and 7 bases separated the two germline ends. The CDR3 is 14 residues long. Germline-derived CDR1 and CDR2 are LGHDT and YNNKEL (reference sequence). The CDR3 is CASSQAGYGNTIYF. The CDR3 DNA is TGTGCCAGCAGCCAAGCGGGATATGGAAACACCATATATTTT.

The chain is built from TRBV27 and TRBJ1-1; D is ambiguous. CDR3 size: 14 residues. Germline V CDR1 and CDR2: MNHEY, SMNVEV (reference sequence). The ends were cut back, 6 bases at V and 4 bases at J, with 15 bases in the middle. The CDR3 loop is CASSTRASSTEAFF. Written as DNA, the CDR3 is TGTGCCAGCAGCACGAGGGCCTCGAGCACTGAAGCTTTCTTT.